The 32 T cell receptor beta chains below all came from one sample that was sequenced in a study of cytomegalovirus exposure and HLA in healthy donors. The PCR contained 60 Vbeta and 13 Jbeta primers. Clones were read by immunoSEQ multiplex PCR, and TCRdb kept only the in-frame ones, dropping some. The sample shows approximately 160,000 clones, over 70% of them seen only once. The specimen was PBMCs. These receptors were collected from a middle-aged woman in good health and CMV-seropositive.

The J gene is TRBJ1-5, the V gene TRBV19; D call uncertain. The V gene lost 2 bases and the J gene lost 6 bases, with 14 bases spanning the gap. The CDR3 loop spans 15 amino acids. Germline values: CDR1 LNHDA, CDR2 SQIVND (reference sequence). DNA of the CDR3: TGTGCCAGTAGTATAAAAAACAGTGGCCCTCAGCCCCAGCATTTT. As protein: CASSIKNSGPQPQHF.

Only a few counts were recorded for this clone. This chain connects TRBV6-6 to TRBJ1-2; 7 bases line up with TRBD1. Trimming at V came to 6 bases and at J to 1 base, leaving 5 bases not matched to a gene. The CDR3 consists of 14 residues. Germline V gene sequence: CDR1 MNHNY, CDR2 SVGAGI (reference sequence). As DNA, the CDR3 is TGTGCCAGCAGAAGACAGGGCGGTAACTATGGCTACACCTTC. Translated, it gives CASRRQGGNYGYTF.

The J gene is TRBJ2-3, the V gene TRBV5-1, with 11 bases matching TRBD1. The germline V gene encodes CDR1 SGHRS and CDR2 YFSETQ. The CDR3 totals 16 residues. V lost 4 bases to trimming and J lost 4 bases; unmatched junction nucleotides: 8. The CDR3 DNA reads as TGCGCCAGCAGCCTCGGGACAGGGGGACAATCAGATACGCAGTATTTT. It specifies CASSLGTGGQSDTQYF.

This chain joins TRBV5-1 and TRBJ2-5, with D possibly TRBD2 on 6 matching bases. With 3 bases removed from V and 2 bases from J, the gap between germline ends came to 17 bases. Per germline, CDR1 SGHRS and CDR2 YFSETQ. The CDR3 length is 16 residues. The CDR3 loop is CASSSRWGVTQETQYF. CDR3 in DNA: TGCGCCAGCAGCTCAAGGTGGGGGGTGACGCAAGAGACCCAGTACTTC.

The chain combines TRBV5-6 with TRBJ1-5; D possibly corresponds to TRBD1 (6 bases). This CDR3 is built from 15 residues. From germline, CDR1 is SGHDT and CDR2 YYEEEE. Trimming left V 0 bases short and J 2 bases short, with 9 bases between. CDR3 sequence reads: CASSLGPGGNQPQHF. CDR3 nucleotides: TGTGCCAGCAGCTTGGGCCCAGGGGGCAATCAGCCCCAGCATTTT.

This clone has a handful of counts. The V gene is TRBV7-9, the J gene TRBJ1-1, with D tentatively TRBD1 (6 bases). The CDR3 covers 14 residues. V was trimmed by 4 bases and J by 1 base, leaving 10 bases between them. CDR1 is SEHNR, CDR2 FQNEAQ, per germline (reference sequence). The CDR3 loop reads CASSSHRANTEAFF. CDR3 nucleotides: TGTGCCAGCAGCTCTCACAGGGCGAACACTGAAGCTTTCTTT. The full variable domain, completed using reference TRBV7-9 and TRBJ1-1, is DTGVSQNPRHKITKRGQNVTFRCDPISEHNRLYWYRQTLGQGPEFLTYFQNEAQLEKSRLLSDRFSAERPKGSFSTLEIQRTEQGDSAMYLCASSSHRANTEAFFGQGTRLTVV.

This clone is a singleton in its sample. The rearrangement links TRBV30 to TRBJ1-1, with 7 nucleotides matching TRBD1. Germline CDR1 is GTSNPN and CDR2 is SVGIG (reference sequence). The CDR3 has 14 residues. J was trimmed by 12 bases and V by 3 bases; bases with no gene match: 16. The CDR3 loop reads CAWSAQGGRRMTFF. CDR3 in DNA: TGTGCCTGGAGCGCCCAGGGGGGCAGGCGTATGACTTTCTTT.

The genes are TRBV6-5 and TRBJ1-1, with TRBD1 matching 12 bases. The CDR3 length is 16 residues. Trimming removed 0 bases from V and 7 bases from J; junction bases left unmatched: 6. Germline loops: CDR1 MNHEY, CDR2 SVGAGI. CDR3 in DNA: TGTGCCAGCAGTTACTCGGGACAGGGGGCCTCGAGTGAAGCTTTCTTT. Protein product: CASSYSGQGASSEAFF.

This chain connects TRBV30 to TRBJ1-3; a possible D gene is TRBD1 (5 bases). V was cut by 2 bases and J by 0 bases, with 11 bases left in between. Germline V lookup: CDR1 GTSNPN, CDR2 SVGIG (reference sequence). The CDR3 extends over 15 amino acids. This CDR3 is CAWSPRQTSGNTIYF. DNA of the CDR3: TGTGCCTGGAGTCCCCGACAGACCTCTGGAAACACCATATATTTT.

J is TRBJ1-2 and V is TRBV6-6; D perhaps matches TRBD1 (6 bases). The CDR3 has 12 residues. Trimming took off 7 bases at V and 5 bases at J, with 11 bases between the two ends. Per germline, CDR1 MNHNY and CDR2 SVGAGI (reference sequence). The CDR3 sequence: CASMGTGYGYTF. CDR3 DNA: TGTGCCAGCATGGGTACAGGGTATGGCTACACCTTC.

This clone was seen once. V usage is TRBV7-9 and J usage is TRBJ2-3; D is unresolved. The CDR3 sequence is 13 residues long. V shed 3 bases and J shed 2 bases, with 6 bases lying between them. CDR1 and CDR2 (germline): SEHNR, FQNEAQ (reference sequence). The CDR3 region has the DNA TGTGCCAGCAGCTTCCTATCCACAGATACGCAGTATTTT. Amino acids: CASSFLSTDTQYF.

Relative to its sample, this clone is medium-sized. V gene TRBV7-9 combines with J gene TRBJ2-7; perhaps TRBD1 as D (5 bases). The CDR3 has 13 amino acids. Trimming left V 5 bases short and J 4 bases short, with 12 bases between. Germline V gives CDR1 SEHNR, CDR2 FQNEAQ (reference sequence). The CDR3 loop is CASSLVDRYEQYF. CDR3 bases: TGTGCCAGCAGCCTAGTAGACAGATACGAGCAGTACTTC.

This rearrangement joins TRBV4-2 to TRBJ2-3, with D unresolved. CDR3 size: 14 residues. Looked up from germline, CDR1 is LGHNA and CDR2 is YNFKEQ. V lost 4 bases and J 4 bases, leaving 12 bases between the germline ends. The CDR3 region is CASSPTTTPDTQYF. The CDR3 bases are TGTGCCAGCAGCCCTACCACGACTCCAGATACGCAGTATTTT.

The gene calls are TRBV5-4 and TRBJ2-3; 8 positions agree with TRBD1. The trim removed 4 bases at V and 2 bases at J, leaving 3 bases unmatched. CDR1 is SGHNT, CDR2 YYREEE, per germline (reference sequence). The CDR3 has 14 residues. The CDR3 loop is CASSTTGATDTQYF. In DNA, the CDR3 is TGTGCCAGCAGCACGACAGGGGCCACAGATACGCAGTATTTT.

This chain uses TRBV7-3 with TRBJ2-3; weak D call: TRBD1 (6 bases). Trimming cost V 5 bases and J 6 bases, with 6 bases left between them. The germline gives CDR1 SGHTA, CDR2 FQGTGA. The length of the CDR3 is 11 residues. This CDR3 is CASSRGDTQYF. DNA of the CDR3: TGTGCCAGCAGCAGGGGGGATACGCAGTATTTT.

As to this clone: Other DNA sequences of this sample code for an identical CDR3. The chain recombines TRBV7-8 with TRBJ1-2; D gene uncertain. V was pared by 3 bases and J by 4 bases, with 12 bases between. CDR1 is SGHVS and CDR2 is FQNEAQ in the germline V gene. This CDR3 spans 14 amino acids. The chain's CDR3 is CASSLGRRGYGYTF. CDR3 DNA sequence: TGTGCCAGCAGCTTGGGCCGCCGTGGCTATGGCTACACCTTC.

This clone was seen once. Other DNA sequences in this specimen translate into the identical CDR3. This chain connects TRBV6-5 to TRBJ2-7; D may be TRBD1 (6 bases). Trimming shortened V by 6 bases and J by 2 bases, and 11 bases separated the two germline ends. The CDR3 spans 13 residues. In germline, CDR1 is MNHEY, CDR2 SVGAGI. The CDR3 DNA reads TGTGCCAGCAGAAAAACAGGGACCTACGAGCAGTACTTC. Protein: CASRKTGTYEQYF.

The chain employs TRBV6-1 and TRBJ1-5; TRBD1 matches 8 bases. The germline CDR1 and CDR2 sequences are MNHNS and SASEGT. V dropped 0 bases and J dropped 2; count of bases not matched to a gene: 3. The CDR3 totals 16 residues. The CDR3 sequence: CASSEATGGGNQPQHF. As DNA, the CDR3 is TGTGCCAGCAGTGAAGCCACAGGGGGAGGCAATCAGCCCCAGCATTTT.

As concerns this clone: The same CDR3 can be traced to other DNA sequences in this sample. This chain uses TRBV7-2 with TRBJ2-5, with 9 bases lining up with TRBD1. There are 17 residues in the CDR3. Germline V gene lookup returns CDR1 SGHTA and CDR2 FQGNSA. V was pared by 1 base and J by 2 bases, with 8 bases of the junction left unmatched. CDR3 bases: TGTGCCAGCAGCTTAGTCGGGACAGGGTTAGGACAAGAGACCCAGTACTTC. Translating it yields CASSLVGTGLGQETQYF.

The chain is built from TRBV19 and TRBJ1-2, with D unclear. V was clipped by 1 base and J by 2 bases, with 23 bases between them. Germline CDR1 reads LNHDA; CDR2 reads SQIVND (reference sequence). This CDR3 has 19 amino acids. In nucleotides, the CDR3 is TGTGCCAGTAGTATAGGGTTTTTATTTCGGCTGGGAGACAACTATGGCTACACCTTC. This gives the protein CASSIGFLFRLGDNYGYTF.

V and J are TRBV6-1 and TRBJ2-2; D might be TRBD2 (6 bases). CDR1 MNHNS and CDR2 SASEGT come from the germline V gene. This CDR3 contains 14 residues. Trimming shortened V by 5 bases and J by 5 bases, and 12 bases separated the two germline ends. DNA of the CDR3: TGTGCCAGCAGTTATTTTGGAGGGACCGGGGAGCTGTTTTTT. It codes for CASSYFGGTGELFF.

This clone was picked up one time. Different DNA sequences within this sample yield the same CDR3. This sequence joins TRBV29-1 and TRBJ1-2; the match to TRBD1 covers 8 bases. Germline loops: CDR1 SQVTM, CDR2 ANQGSEA. CDR3 length equals 11 residues. V shed 6 bases, J shed 6 bases, and the junction held 3 bases outside the gene matches. The CDR3 coding sequence is TGCAGCGTCGGACAGGGAAATGGCTACACCTTC. This sequence encodes CSVGQGNGYTF.

The rearrangement uses TRBV4-1 and TRBJ1-4, with D maybe TRBD1 (5 bases). V was shortened by 1 base and J by 5 bases, with 8 bases between the two germline ends. This CDR3 spans 14 amino acids. Per the germline V gene, CDR1 is MGHRA and CDR2 is YSYEKL. The CDR3, as DNA: TGCGCCAGCAGCCAAGGACAGATGAATGAAAAACTGTTTTTT. This encodes CASSQGQMNEKLFF.

Of note for this clone: An end of the junction differs from the germline gene, which may be a read error. The chain couples TRBV7-8 to TRBJ2-7, with D perhaps matching TRBD2 (5 bases). The CDR3 covers 14 residues. Germline CDR1 SGHVS, CDR2 FQNEAQ. CDR3 residues: CASSQDRLADEQYF. The CDR3 DNA is TGCGCCAGCAGCCAAGATAGGCTAGCCGACGAGCAGTACTTC.

The gene calls are TRBV27 and TRBJ2-2; D is unresolved. Germline V gene data show CDR1 as MNHEY and CDR2 as SMNVEV (reference sequence). The CDR3 totals 16 residues. V was shortened by 6 bases and J by 5 bases, with 19 bases between the two germline ends. The CDR3: CASSPIGKGGTGELFF. CDR3 sequence (DNA): TGTGCCAGCAGCCCAATTGGAAAAGGCGGTACCGGGGAGCTGTTTTTT.

This chain uses TRBV7-8 with TRBJ2-3; 8 bases map to TRBD2. Germline assignment: CDR1 SGHVS and CDR2 FQNEAQ. The CDR3 length is 15 residues. V lost 8 bases, J lost 5 bases, and 12 bases stayed unmatched. DNA for the CDR3: TGTGCCAGCTCCGTCGGAGCGGGGGTTAAAGATACGCAGTATTTT. Translated: CASSVGAGVKDTQYF.

This clone was seen a single time. The J gene is TRBJ2-7, the V gene TRBV5-1; D call uncertain. The CDR3 is 15 amino acids. Germline V lookup: CDR1 SGHRS, CDR2 YFSETQ. The ends were cut back, 1 base at V and 4 bases at J, with 15 bases in the middle. CDR3 in amino acids: CASSLQSVFPYEQYF. CDR3 DNA sequence: TGCGCCAGCAGCTTGCAGTCCGTTTTCCCTTACGAGCAGTACTTC.

Points on this clone: Distinct nucleotide sequences in the sample also encode this CDR3. The genes are TRBV19 and TRBJ1-1; D remains ambiguous. CDR1 is LNHDA, CDR2 SQIVND, per germline (reference sequence). V was clipped by 3 bases and J by 4 bases, with 9 bases between them. CDR3 length: 13 residues. In DNA, the CDR3 is TGTGCCAGTAGTATTTTGTCAGGCACTGAAGCTTTCTTT. It specifies CASSILSGTEAFF.

The chain is built from TRBV2 and TRBJ1-5; a weak D match, TRBD1 (5 bases). CDR1 and CDR2 from the germline V gene are SNHLY and FYNNEI. This CDR3 is 15 amino acids long. V was pared by 3 bases and J by 2 bases, with 11 bases between. CDR3 sequence reads: CASSEGGYGNQPQHF. CDR3 in DNA: TGTGCCAGCAGTGAGGGGGGATATGGCAATCAGCCCCAGCATTTT.

J is TRBJ2-3 and V is TRBV28, with TRBD2 matching 9 bases. The CDR3 has 15 residues. With V trimmed by 4 bases and J by 1 base, 3 bases remained unmatched. Germline-derived CDR1 and CDR2 are MDHEN and SYDVKM. The CDR3 reads CASSSSGDRTDTQYF. The CDR3 bases are TGTGCCAGCAGTTCTAGCGGGGACCGCACAGATACGCAGTATTTT.

The chain joins TRBV9 to TRBJ2-3; 7 nucleotides match TRBD2. Per the germline V gene, CDR1 is SGDLS and CDR2 is YYNGEE. V trimming: 5 bases; J trimming: 5 bases; junction bases outside the gene matches: 2. The CDR3 spans 12 residues. This chain's CDR3 is CASSLAGDTQYF. In DNA form, the CDR3 reads TGTGCCAGCAGTTTAGCGGGAGATACGCAGTATTTT.

This chain links TRBV30 with TRBJ1-5; D gene ambiguous. This CDR3 has 13 residues. Germline CDR1 reads GTSNPN; CDR2 reads SVGIG (reference sequence). With 3 bases removed from V and 4 bases from J, the gap between germline ends came to 10 bases. CDR3 coding DNA: TGTGCCTGGAGCACAGAAGTAAATCAGCCCCAGCATTTT. This translates into CAWSTEVNQPQHF. Looking up the rest from reference TRBV30 and TRBJ1-5 gives the full variable domain: SQTIHQWPATLVQPVGSPLSLECTVEGTSNPNLYWYRQAAGRGLQLLFYSVGIGQISSEVPQNLSASRPQDRQFILSSKKLLLSDSGFYLCAWSTEVNQPQHFGDGTRLSIL.